Below are 18 T cell receptor beta chains sequenced from a single sample in a study of T cells after yellow fever vaccination. Each CDR3 protein is one row after TCRdb ran MiXCR on the 5' RACE reads. The data show around 29,000 distinct CDR3 sequences, approximately 6.5% seen once. Sequencing used PBMCs, either bulk or a sorted T-cell subset (CD4+, CD8+, memory, or dextramer-sorted; not recorded which), obtained on the day of the yellow fever booster vaccination. These receptors originate from a man in his thirties or forties who received the YFV17D yellow fever vaccine.

This clonotype was seen ten or more times. The junction departs from germline at one end; a sequencing error may be responsible. V gene TRBV20-1 combines with J gene TRBJ2-3; TRBD1 aligns across 9 bases. Germline V gene data show CDR1 as DFQATT and CDR2 as SNEGSKA (reference sequence). CDR3 length: 13 amino acids. The CDR3 here is CSARAGVTGGTDF. CDR3 DNA sequence: TGCAGTGCTAGGGCCGGTGTTACAGGGGGCACCGATTTT.

Many counts were recorded for this clonotype. The chain employs TRBV20-1 and TRBJ2-7; D ambiguous. Per germline, CDR1 DFQATT and CDR2 SNEGSKA (reference sequence). With 0 bases removed from V and 7 bases from J, the gap between germline ends came to 10 bases. This CDR3 has 12 residues. CDR3 sequence (DNA): TGCAGTGCTAGAGACTCTTCGGATGAGCAGTACTTC. Its protein is CSARDSSDEQYF.

This clonotype occurred many times. This chain joins TRBV20-1 and TRBJ2-1, with D perhaps matching TRBD2 (5 bases). V shed 6 bases and J shed 5 bases, with 20 bases lying between them. This CDR3 is 15 amino acids long. Germline values: CDR1 DFQATT, CDR2 SNEGSKA (reference sequence). CDR3 DNA sequence: TGCAGTGCCCCGCCCGGGGTAGCCGTGGACAATGAGCAGTTCTTC. It is translated as CSAPPGVAVDNEQFF.

The sample holds a few counts of this clonotype. V usage is TRBV9 and J usage is TRBJ2-2, with 7 bases identical to TRBD1. Germline CDR1 is SGDLS and CDR2 is YYNGEE. After removal of 0 bases from V and 6 bases from J, the junction contained 5 bases not matched to a gene. The CDR3 has 15 amino acids. DNA of the CDR3: TGTGCCAGCAGCGTAGACGGACAGGCCGCCGGGGAGCTGTTTTTT. Encoded protein: CASSVDGQAAGELFF.

This clonotype was counted ten times or more. The chain links TRBV10-3 to TRBJ2-7; 8 bases are shared with TRBD2. Germline V gene sequence: CDR1 ENHRY, CDR2 SYGVKD. CDR3 length: 14 residues. Losses at the gene ends were 6 bases for V and 5 bases for J; bases not matched to a gene: 9. The CDR3 region has the DNA TGTGCCATCAGCCGACCGGGGACTAGGGACGAGCAGTACTTC. Translating it yields CAISRPGTRDEQYF.

This clonotype was seen a handful of times. The J gene is TRBJ2-2, the V gene TRBV7-2, with no clear D. Per the germline V gene, CDR1 is SGHTA and CDR2 is FQGNSA. This CDR3 spans 15 amino acids. The V gene lost 4 bases and the J gene lost 3 bases, with 12 bases spanning the gap. The CDR3 DNA is TGTGCCAGCAGCTCCCCCCCCCCTGACACCGGGGAGCTGTTTTTT. This translates into CASSSPPPDTGELFF.

This clonotype came up many times. The chain joins TRBV27 to TRBJ1-2, with 7 bases fitting TRBD1. Per the germline V gene, CDR1 is MNHEY and CDR2 is SMNVEV (reference sequence). The trim removed 0 bases at V and 8 bases at J, leaving 12 bases unmatched. CDR3 size: 16 residues. The CDR3 here is CASSLSGTVLYEGYTF. CDR3 sequence (DNA): TGTGCCAGCAGTTTATCCGGGACAGTATTATATGAGGGCTACACCTTC.

This clonotype was picked up many times. This chain uses TRBV4-3 with TRBJ2-3, with a tentative D call TRBD2 (5 bases). The CDR3 runs 13 residues. With 8 bases removed from V and 4 bases from J, the gap between germline ends came to 13 bases. From germline, CDR1 is LGHNA and CDR2 YSLEER. The CDR3: CASGRGVPDTQYF. For the CDR3, the DNA is TGCGCCAGCGGACGGGGTGTCCCAGATACGCAGTATTTT.

This clonotype was observed at least ten times. The chain uses TRBV7-2 and TRBJ2-4; D could derive from TRBD1 or TRBD2 (5 bases each). This CDR3 is built from 12 residues. V was trimmed by 5 bases and J by 6 bases, leaving 8 bases between them. From germline, CDR1 is SGHTA and CDR2 FQGNSA. The CDR3 coding sequence is TGTGCCAGCAGCCCTGGGGGAAACATTCAGTACTTC. Encoded protein: CASSPGGNIQYF.

This clonotype was counted ten times or more. This chain links TRBV6-2 or TRBV6-3 with TRBJ2-5; D unresolved. Germline CDR1 and CDR2: MNHEY and SVGEGT. The V end lost 4 bases, the J end lost 13 bases, and 13 bases lay between the germline ends. CDR3 size: 11 residues. CDR3: CASSSLQLLYF. CDR3 in DNA: TGTGCCAGCAGTTCTTTGCAACTACTGTACTTC.

This clonotype occurred a few times. The chain couples TRBV19 to TRBJ2-1; D gene uncertain. CDR1 is LNHDA and CDR2 is SQIVND in the germline V gene (reference sequence). V was trimmed by 5 bases and J by 7 bases, leaving 12 bases between them. This CDR3 has 13 amino acids. The CDR3 spells CASSWAVINEQFF. The CDR3 coding sequence is TGTGCCAGTAGTTGGGCAGTGATTAATGAGCAGTTCTTC.

At least ten counts were recorded for this clonotype. The chain joins TRBV11-2 to TRBJ2-1; D might be TRBD1 (6 bases). Per germline, CDR1 SGHAT and CDR2 FQNNGV. V gave up 3 bases and J gave up 5 bases, with 14 bases separating them. The CDR3 has 15 residues. The CDR3 sequence is CASSLRQVDNNEQFF. CDR3 sequence (DNA): TGTGCCAGCAGCTTGAGACAGGTCGACAACAATGAGCAGTTCTTC.

This clonotype came up many times. The chain couples TRBV9 to TRBJ2-1; D may correspond to TRBD1 or TRBD2 (5 bases each). Germline V gene sequence: CDR1 SGDLS, CDR2 YYNGEE. Trimming stripped 3 bases from V and 5 bases from J, with 21 bases between. The CDR3 is made up of 17 amino acids. DNA of the CDR3: TGTGCCAGCAGCGCAAGAGGGGATCCTAGAGGAAACAATGAGCAGTTCTTC. As protein: CASSARGDPRGNNEQFF.

This clonotype was detected only a few times. The chain employs TRBV7-2 and TRBJ2-5, with D possibly being TRBD2 (5 bases). The CDR3 covers 12 residues. Germline CDR1 and CDR2: SGHTA and FQGNSA. The germline V and J ends were trimmed by 5 bases and 5 bases, with 9 bases remaining between them. This chain's CDR3 is CASSQRRETQYF. The CDR3 DNA is TGTGCCAGCAGCCAACGGAGGGAGACCCAGTACTTC.

The chain couples TRBV19 to TRBJ2-7; D may be TRBD2 (5 bases). Per the germline V gene, CDR1 is LNHDA and CDR2 is SQIVND (reference sequence). The CDR3 runs to 13 residues. Trimming pared 3 bases from V and 7 bases from J, leaving 13 bases between. The CDR3 is CASSIDGVLEQYF. CDR3 bases: TGTGCCAGTAGTATCGACGGGGTACTGGAGCAGTACTTC.

This clonotype turned up a few times. V gene TRBV18 combines with J gene TRBJ2-4, with 9 bases matching TRBD1. V lost 4 bases and J lost 0; bases outside the gene matches: 4. The CDR3 extends over 16 amino acids. The germline V gene has CDR1 KGHSH and CDR2 LQKENI. The CDR3 spells CASSHRGPGAKNIQYF. The CDR3 region has the DNA TGTGCCAGCTCACACAGGGGGCCCGGAGCCAAAAACATTCAGTACTTC. Drawing the rest from reference TRBV18 and TRBJ2-4, the complete variable domain is NAGVMQNPRHLVRRRGQEARLRCSPMKGHSHVYWYRQLPEEGLKFMVYLQKENIIDESGMPKERFSAEFPKEGPSILRIQQVVRGDSAAYFCASSHRGPGAKNIQYFGAGTRLSVL.

The table lists this clonotype with a few counts. The rearrangement links TRBV19 to TRBJ1-2, with no clear D. Trimming left V 8 bases short and J 4 bases short, with 14 bases between. Germline V gene sequence: CDR1 LNHDA, CDR2 SQIVND (reference sequence). The CDR3 has 13 residues. CDR3 in DNA: TGTGCCAGTTCCACCGTAGGACCCTATGGCTACACCTTC. The encoded protein is CASSTVGPYGYTF.

The DNA for the CDR3 is TGTGCCAGCAGCCGTTCGCCCAAAAGGGGGACGGAACCCCTCCACTTT. Translation gives CASSRSPKRGTEPLHF. V gene TRBV7-8 combines with J gene TRBJ1-6, with D possibly being TRBD1 (6 bases). Trimming shortened V by 5 bases and J by 12 bases, and 23 bases separated the two germline ends. The CDR3 contains 16 residues. CDR1 and CDR2 (germline): SGHVS, FQNEAQ. Filled out from reference TRBV7-8 and TRBJ1-6, the complete variable domain reads GAGVSQSPRYKVAKRGQDVALRCDPISGHVSLFWYQQALGQGPEFLTYFQNEAQLDKSGLPSDRFFAERPEGSVSTLKIQRTQQEDSAVYLCASSRSPKRGTEPLHFGNGTRLTVT.